The clone carrying this T cell receptor beta chain was seen a single time. Its antigen remains unknown. This sample is drawn from a study of T-cell memory formation after mild COVID-19. Study context: Among the donors, TCR clusters were largely specific to each donor.

Broader study findings: Some SARS-CoV-2-responding clones were already detected in memory before infection. The main location of contracting CD4+ clones was CM and EM, and that of contracting CD8+ clones was EMRA.

MiXCR, applied by TCRdb to the 5' RACE reads, yields one record per CDR3 protein. Of approximately 260,000 distinct CDR3 sequences in the sample, 15% to 20% were seen once. The CDR3 length is 19 residues. Trimming removed 4 bases at V and 7 bases at J, with 29 bases between. The V gene's germline CDR1 is SGDLS and CDR2 YYNGEE. This rearrangement joins TRBV9 to TRBJ1-4, with D possibly TRBD1 on 5 matching bases. Sequencing was done on a sample of PBMCs or a T cell subset sorted from them (not recorded which). This TCR was sampled from a man between 18 and 35 years old who had mild COVID-19 (a few samples of this study predate the infection). Cell type and time point are not known. The CDR3 loop is CASSRREAVLGVGGEKLFF. The CDR3 DNA follows: TGTGCCAGCAGCCGGCGCGAGGCCGTGTTGGGGGTAGGAGGTGAAAAACTGTTTTTT.